This is a list of T cell receptor beta chains from one sample in a study of OX40 agonist ivuxolimab in advanced cancers. Measured with immunoSEQ multiplex PCR; TCRdb has only the in-frame clones, and not every one. Among about 71,000 clones listed, about 80% were seen once. The material sequenced was CD4+ or CD8+ T cells sorted from blood, taken in a trial of the OX40 agonist ivuxolimab. The receptors come from an adult with an advanced solid tumor such as melanoma, head and neck, liver or kidney cancer. Each CDR3 is given with its conserved first and last residue. D genes are given only for firm matches. A clone size is listed for some rows: how often the clone was seen (once, few, many), or a class if it is expanded.

D,J,V,size,DNA,CDR3
.,TRBJ2-3,TRBV18,few,TGTGCCAGCTCACCCGGGGATTGGACAGATACGCAGTATTTT,CASSPGDWTDTQYF
TRBD1,TRBJ2-1,TRBV4-2,.,TGTGCCAGCAGCCAAGATCCCAGGGGGCTCAACAATGAGCAGTTCTTC,CASSQDPRGLNNEQFF
TRBD1,TRBJ1-4,TRBV19,.,TGTGCCAGTAGTCCCCAGACAGGGGGCGAAGAAAAACTGTTTTTT,CASSPQTGGEEKLFF
.,TRBJ1-1,TRBV18,.,TGTGCCAGCTCACCACCGGGCGTCACTGAAGCTTTCTTT,CASSPPGVTEAFF
.,TRBJ1-1,TRBV10-3,.,TGTGCCATCAGTGAGTCTCAGGGGTTTTTCGCTTTCTTT,CAISESQGFFAFF
.,TRBJ2-7,TRBV4-3,.,TGCGCCAGCAGCCAAGATTTAGGGGGTCGCCACGAGCAGTACTTC,CASSQDLGGRHEQYF
TRBD1,TRBJ1-4,TRBV5-8,.,TGTGCCAGCAGCTCGCTGTCCGGGACAGGGACCGAAAAACTGTTTTTT,CASSSLSGTGTEKLFF
.,TRBJ1-5,TRBV7-2,.,TGTGCCAGCAGCTTAGAAGGGGTTGGCAATCAGCCCCAGCATTTT,CASSLEGVGNQPQHF
TRBD1,TRBJ1-1,TRBV6-4,.,TGTGCCAGCAGTGCCTCAGGCGCCAGGGGGCTGGGCACTGAAGCTTTCTTT,CASSASGARGLGTEAFF
.,TRBJ2-3,TRBV11-1,.,TGTGCCAGCAGCTTAGAGACCACGGGTACGCAGTATTTT,CASSLETTGTQYF
.,TRBJ2-1,TRBV11-2,.,TGTGCCAGCAGCGGGCAGGGGTACCGTGGCAATGAGCAGTTCTTC,CASSGQGYRGNEQFF
TRBD2,TRBJ2-3,TRBV9,.,TGTGCCAGCAGCGTGTCGGCGGCGGGAGGGCCGACAGATACGCAGTATTTT,CASSVSAAGGPTDTQYF
.,TRBJ2-3,TRBV5-6,.,TGTGCCAGCAGCCAGCTGAGGGGAGATACGCAGTATTTT,CASSQLRGDTQYF
.,TRBJ1-1,TRBV30,few,TGTGCCTGGAGTGTACGGGGGTGGACGCGGGGTGAAGCTTTCTTT,CAWSVRGWTRGEAFF
TRBD2,TRBJ2-1,TRBV7-3,.,TGTGCCAGCAGCTTAACCGGGACTAGCGGGAGGAGGGGCAATGAGCAGTTCTTC,CASSLTGTSGRRGNEQFF
.,TRBJ2-5,TRBV7-7,.,TGTGCCAGCAGCCTTGGAACAGGGAGCCAAGAGACCCAGTACTTC,CASSLGTGSQETQYF
TRBD2,TRBJ2-1,TRBV7-2,.,TGTGCCAGCAGCTCCCGGTTTAGCGGGAGAGTTGACAATGAGCAGTTCTTC,CASSSRFSGRVDNEQFF
.,TRBJ1-2,TRBV20-1,many,TGCAGTGCCGAGGGCTATGGCTACACCTTC,CSAEGYGYTF
.,TRBJ1-2,TRBV7-8,.,TGTGCCAGCAGCTTAGGGCAGACCCCGACGCTAGATGGCTACACCTTC,CASSLGQTPTLDGYTF
.,TRBJ1-6,TRBV30,.,TGTGCCTGGAGCATCTATAATTCACCCCTCCACTTT,CAWSIYNSPLHF
.,TRBJ2-2,TRBV5-4,.,TGTGCCAGCAGCTCCCGACTAGGGGACACCGGGGAGCTGTTTTTT,CASSSRLGDTGELFF
TRBD2,TRBJ2-5,TRBV27,.,TGTGCCAGCACCCCTATTGAGGGTTTAGCGGGGGGGCTCTCGCGTGAGACCCAGTACTTC,CASTPIEGLAGGLSRETQYF
.,TRBJ2-4,TRBV6-5,.,TGTGCCAGCAGTTACGACAATAGAAACATTCAGTACTTC,CASSYDNRNIQYF
.,TRBJ2-3,TRBV7-9,once,TGTGCCAGCAGCCCCACTTCAAATACGCAGTATTTT,CASSPTSNTQYF